A selection of T cell receptor beta chains follows, all from one sample in a study of shared clonotypes between healthy human individuals. Sequencing used immunoSEQ multiplex PCR; TCRdb keeps in-frame clones, though not all of them. Of some 2,000,000 clones in the sample, roughly 95% are singletons; the top ten hold around 0.13%. The sequencing sample was made of naive CD4+ T cells sorted from blood. All receptors come from a man aged 18 to 30 in good health. Both conserved end residues are part of each CDR3.

V: TRBV6-5
J: TRBJ2-7
CDR3: CASRVGGFSYEQYF

V: TRBV19
J: TRBJ1-2
CDR3: CASTLSDAAYGYTF

V: TRBV7-2
J: TRBJ2-7
CDR3: CASSARGLGGEDEQYF

V: TRBV9
J: TRBJ1-1
CDR3: CASSVGSNTEAFF

V: TRBV7-2
J: TRBJ2-6
CDR3: CASSPTLSGANVLTF

V: TRBV10-3
J: TRBJ2-2
CDR3: CAISALEDGELFF

V: TRBV7-8
J: TRBJ2-1
CDR3: CASSLALLAGARSSYNEQFF

V: TRBV5-5
J: TRBJ2-3
CDR3: CASSFVGGTDTQYF

V: TRBV19
J: TRBJ1-1
CDR3: CASNEFGGGAFF

V: TRBV4-1
J: TRBJ2-6
CDR3: CASSQGSGGGGSGANVLTF

V: TRBV4-1
J: TRBJ1-5
CDR3: CASSRDSFSNQPQHF

V: TRBV11-3
J: TRBJ2-7
CDR3: CASSLDQLGLARYGSYEQYF

V: TRBV9
J: TRBJ2-3
CDR3: CASSVGGGTAGDTQYF

V: TRBV25-1
J: TRBJ1-2
CDR3: CASSEPDRNYGYTF

V: TRBV5-1
J: TRBJ2-5
CDR3: CASSLRGGQETQYF

V: TRBV19
J: TRBJ2-3
CDR3: CATTPSGGGTDTQYF

V: TRBV30
J: TRBJ1-3
CDR3: CAWSGGAAGNTIYF

V: TRBV5-1
J: NA
CDR3: CASSLGSTTSYEQYF

V: TRBV9
J: TRBJ2-4
CDR3: CASSVGVTGTENIQYF

V: TRBV5-1
J: TRBJ2-5
CDR3: CASSSGRQETQYF

V: TRBV7-2
J: TRBJ1-5
CDR3: CASSLVRDQPQHF

V: TRBV27
J: TRBJ2-6
CDR3: CASRGGTQSSGANVLTF

V: TRBV5-1
J: TRBJ2-5
CDR3: CASSPSGTRETQYF

V: TRBV4-2
J: TRBJ1-6
CDR3: CASSPLRPGGNSPLHF

V: TRBV5-1
J: TRBJ2-2
CDR3: CASSLSQGNTGELFF

V: TRBV15
J: TRBJ2-1
CDR3: CATSKDRATYNEQFF

V: TRBV7-6
J: TRBJ2-7
CDR3: CASSLKGSEQYF

V: TRBV10-2
J: TRBJ1-2
CDR3: CASSADRVGNSNYGYTF

V: TRBV2
J: TRBJ2-5
CDR3: CASDVRGAETQYF

V: TRBV18
J: TRBJ1-2
CDR3: CASSLTEGVAGYTF

V: TRBV28
J: TRBJ2-1
CDR3: CASSLGGLGTDEQFF

V: TRBV30
J: TRBJ2-1
CDR3: CAWSTTGLAVSYNEQFF

V: TRBV15
J: TRBJ1-6
CDR3: CATSRVIIRRSFNSPLHF

V: TRBV27
J: TRBJ1-2
CDR3: CASSRTGFGYTF

V: TRBV6-1
J: TRBJ2-3
CDR3: CASRGGADTQYF

V: TRBV5-1
J: TRBJ1-1
CDR3: CASSLDLMNTEAFF